The 5 T cell receptor beta chains below were found in one sample sequenced in a study of T cells in localized non-small cell lung cancer. The protocol was immunoSEQ multiplex PCR, while the TCRdb copy is restricted to in-frame clones and leaves out a portion. The sample lists around 35,000 clones, around 90% occurring once. The material was peripheral blood mononuclear cells, obtained before any cancer treatment. These receptors came from a female donor older than 55 with stage II lung adenocarcinoma.

This clone appeared once. The V call is TRBV5-1, the J call TRBJ2-1; the match to TRBD1 covers 7 bases. The CDR3 totals 16 residues. The germline V gene encodes CDR1 SGHRS and CDR2 YFSETQ. Trimming removed 3 bases from V and 6 bases from J; junction bases left unmatched: 12. The CDR3 DNA follows: TGCGCCAGCAGCTGGCCCCCAGGGGGTACGGGCAATGAGCAGTTCTTC. Encoded protein: CASSWPPGGTGNEQFF.

The chain employs TRBV6-5 and TRBJ2-5, with 10 positions matching TRBD2. J was trimmed by 5 bases and V by 5 bases; bases with no gene match: 8. The CDR3 runs to 15 residues. Germline loops: CDR1 MNHEY, CDR2 SVGAGI. In DNA, the CDR3 is TGTGCCAGCAGTGGTAGCGGGAGGAATGGGGAGACCCAGTACTTC. Amino acid sequence: CASSGSGRNGETQYF.

This clone was observed once. The rearrangement joins TRBV29-1 to TRBJ2-7; 9 bases are a match to TRBD1. V lost 5 bases to trimming and J lost 2 bases; unmatched junction nucleotides: 10. The CDR3 loop spans 15 amino acids. Germline values: CDR1 SQVTM, CDR2 ANQGSEA. The CDR3 is CSVSPGQGSTYEQYF. CDR3 bases: TGCAGCGTTTCACCGGGACAGGGATCAACCTACGAGCAGTACTTC.

The chain has TRBV7-2 and TRBJ1-1; D call uncertain. The CDR3 contains 14 residues. The V and J ends lost 5 bases and 4 bases respectively, with 14 bases between them. Germline CDR1 is SGHTA and CDR2 is FQGNSA. The CDR3 spells CASSPAGVGTEAFF. CDR3 nucleotides: TGTGCCAGCAGCCCCGCCGGGGTGGGCACTGAAGCTTTCTTT. Full variable domain (rest looked up from reference TRBV7-2 and TRBJ1-1): GAGVSQSPSNKVTEKGKDVELRCDPISGHTALYWYRQSLGQGLEFLIYFQGNSAPDKSGLPSDRFSAERTGGSVSTLTIQRTQQEDSAVYLCASSPAGVGTEAFFGQGTRLTVV.

The V and J genes are TRBV2 and TRBJ1-2, with 8 nucleotides matching TRBD1. The germline V gene encodes CDR1 SNHLY and CDR2 FYNNEI. This CDR3 contains 17 residues. V trimming: 1 base; J trimming: 7 bases; junction bases outside the gene matches: 14. The CDR3 loop is CASSEVSGGRVRGGYTF. The CDR3 DNA reads as TGTGCCAGCAGTGAAGTGTCAGGGGGCAGGGTGCGAGGTGGCTACACCTTC.